This passage covers 8 T cell receptor beta chains from one sample sequenced in a study of CD8+ T cells in alopecia areata. Extraction and reverse transcription of RNA yielded cDNA as the sequencing template. Repertoires were generated with immunoSEQ multiplex PCR, while TCRdb's copy carries only in-frame clones and drops some. The data contain roughly 190,000 clones, around 56% of them singletons. Described treatment: oral pan-JAK inhibitor, 5-10 mg twice daily. The sample here was CD4+ T cells sorted from blood, taken at week 4, from a patient treated with tofacitinib. The receptors derive from a human donor with alopecia areata.

CDR3 loop: CASSLSGGGETQYF. The CDR3 region has the DNA TGCGCCAGCAGCTTGTCTGGGGGAGGAGAGACCCAGTACTTC. V is TRBV5-1 and J is TRBJ2-5, with D perhaps matching TRBD2 (6 bases). Looked up from germline, CDR1 is SGHRS and CDR2 is YFSETQ. The CDR3 length is 14 residues. Trimming took off 1 base at V and 4 bases at J, with 11 bases between the two ends.

The chain is built from TRBV5-6 and TRBJ2-7; 7 bases are shared with TRBD2. Looked up from germline, CDR1 is SGHDT and CDR2 is YYEEEE. The CDR3 consists of 16 residues. J was trimmed by 0 bases and V by 2 bases; bases with no gene match: 8. The CDR3 DNA is TGTGCCAGCAGCTTTTTCCCTGGGAGGGGCTCCTACGAGCAGTACTTC. It yields the protein CASSFFPGRGSYEQYF.

This clone appeared a single time. V is TRBV29-1 and J is TRBJ2-4; unclear D gene. The ends were cut back, 5 bases at V and 0 bases at J, with 11 bases in the middle. This CDR3 is 14 amino acids long. Germline assignment: CDR1 SQVTM and CDR2 ANQGSEA. The CDR3 DNA follows: TGCAGCGTTTCTGGGGTCTTAGCCAAAAACATTCAGTACTTC. Translated, it gives CSVSGVLAKNIQYF.

The chain combines TRBV2 with TRBJ1-2, with D perhaps TRBD1 (5 bases). Germline loops: CDR1 SNHLY, CDR2 FYNNEI. There are 14 residues in the CDR3. V was pared by 9 bases and J by 8 bases, with 22 bases between. This CDR3 reads CASQTDTLVGGYTF. Here the CDR3 DNA reads TGTGCCAGTCAGACGGACACCTTAGTTGGGGGCTACACCTTC.

V and J are TRBV2 and TRBJ2-2, with TRBD2 matching over 7 bases. The germline V gene encodes CDR1 SNHLY and CDR2 FYNNEI. V lost 4 bases to trimming and J lost 3 bases; unmatched junction nucleotides: 8. CDR3 length: 16 amino acids. CDR3 amino acids: CASSATTGGYTGELFF. The CDR3 DNA reads TGTGCCAGCAGTGCGACCACGGGGGGATACACCGGGGAGCTGTTTTTT.

This clone has only a few counts. V and J are TRBV19 and TRBJ1-2; D remains ambiguous. The germline V and J ends were trimmed by 1 base and 8 bases, with 8 bases remaining between them. The CDR3 is made up of 12 amino acids. Germline assignment: CDR1 LNHDA and CDR2 SQIVND (reference sequence). The CDR3 spells CASSIVAGGYTF. CDR3 coding DNA: TGTGCCAGTAGTATAGTAGCCGGCGGCTACACCTTC.

V usage is TRBV29-1 and J usage is TRBJ2-2; TRBD2 might be the D (5 bases). With 7 bases removed from V and 1 base from J, the gap between germline ends came to 13 bases. The CDR3 sequence is 14 residues long. CDR1 is SQVTM, CDR2 ANQGSEA, per germline. CDR3 in amino acids: CSGAIGGNTGELFF. The CDR3 DNA follows: TGCAGCGGGGCAATCGGAGGGAACACCGGGGAGCTGTTTTTT.

V gene TRBV6-5 combines with J gene TRBJ2-2; D remains unclear. CDR3 length: 12 amino acids. Per germline, CDR1 MNHEY and CDR2 SVGAGI. With 2 bases removed from V and 6 bases from J, the gap between germline ends came to 4 bases. The CDR3 region has the DNA TGTGCCAGCAGTTACCCCCCCGGGGAGCTGTTTTTT. This gives the protein CASSYPPGELFF.